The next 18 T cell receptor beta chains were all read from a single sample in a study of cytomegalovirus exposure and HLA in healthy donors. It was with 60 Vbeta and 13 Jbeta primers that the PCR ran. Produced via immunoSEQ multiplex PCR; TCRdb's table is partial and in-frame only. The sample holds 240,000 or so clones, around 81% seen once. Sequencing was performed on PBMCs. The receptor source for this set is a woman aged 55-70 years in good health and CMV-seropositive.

The CDR3 DNA reads as TGCGCCAGCAGCCATGGCGAAGGGAGCTACGAGCAGTACTTC. It encodes CASSHGEGSYEQYF. The V gene is TRBV5-1, the J gene TRBJ2-7, with D possibly matching TRBD2 (5 bases). This CDR3 region has 14 residues. Germline CDR1 is SGHRS and CDR2 is YFSETQ. The V and J ends lost 4 bases and 3 bases respectively, with 14 bases between them.

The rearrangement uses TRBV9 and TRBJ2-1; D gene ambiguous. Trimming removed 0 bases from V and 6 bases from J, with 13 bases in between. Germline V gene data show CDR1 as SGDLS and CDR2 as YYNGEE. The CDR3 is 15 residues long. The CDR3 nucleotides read TGTGCCAGCAGCGTAGGTTCAATCCTACTCAATGAGCAGTTCTTC. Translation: CASSVGSILLNEQFF. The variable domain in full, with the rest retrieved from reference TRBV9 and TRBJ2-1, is DSGVTQTPKHLITATGQRVTLRCSPRSGDLSVYWYQQSLDQGLQFLIQYYNGEERAKGNILERFSAQQFPDLHSELNLSSLELGDSALYFCASSVGSILLNEQFFGPGTRLTVL.

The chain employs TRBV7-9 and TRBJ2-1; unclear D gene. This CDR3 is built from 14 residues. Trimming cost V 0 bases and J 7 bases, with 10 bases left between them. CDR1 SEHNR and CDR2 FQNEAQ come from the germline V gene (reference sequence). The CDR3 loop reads CASSLAHSLNEQFF. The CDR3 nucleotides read TGTGCCAGCAGCTTAGCGCACAGTTTGAATGAGCAGTTCTTC.

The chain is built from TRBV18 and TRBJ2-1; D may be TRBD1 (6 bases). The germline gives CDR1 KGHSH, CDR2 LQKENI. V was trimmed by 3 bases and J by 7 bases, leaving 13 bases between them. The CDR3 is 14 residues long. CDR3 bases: TGTGCCAGCTCACCTGACAGGCGGGTTAATGAGCAGTTCTTC. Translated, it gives CASSPDRRVNEQFF.

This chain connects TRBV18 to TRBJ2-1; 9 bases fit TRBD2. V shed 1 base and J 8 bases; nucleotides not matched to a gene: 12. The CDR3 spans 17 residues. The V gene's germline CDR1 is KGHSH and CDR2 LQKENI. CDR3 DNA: TGTGCCAGCTCACCACAGGTCGGGCGGGAGGGCCGCTATGAGCAGTTCTTC. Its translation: CASSPQVGREGRYEQFF.

CDR3 sequence reads: CASSPLGGVQETQYF. DNA for the CDR3: TGTGCCAGCAGCCCCTTGGGGGGGGTTCAAGAGACCCAGTACTTC. V is TRBV5-4 and J is TRBJ2-5; 7 bases are shared with TRBD2. Germline trimming cut 4 bases from V and 2 bases from J; bases unmatched to any gene: 8. Looked up from germline, CDR1 is SGHNT and CDR2 is YYREEE (reference sequence). This CDR3 is 15 amino acids long.

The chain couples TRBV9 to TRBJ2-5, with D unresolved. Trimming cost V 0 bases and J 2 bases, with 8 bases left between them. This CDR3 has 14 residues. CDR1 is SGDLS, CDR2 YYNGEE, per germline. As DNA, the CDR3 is TGTGCCAGCAGCGTAGGACACAGTCAAGAGACCCAGTACTTC. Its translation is CASSVGHSQETQYF. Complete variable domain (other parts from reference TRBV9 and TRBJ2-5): DSGVTQTPKHLITATGQRVTLRCSPRSGDLSVYWYQQSLDQGLQFLIQYYNGEERAKGNILERFSAQQFPDLHSELNLSSLELGDSALYFCASSVGHSQETQYFGPGTRLLVL.

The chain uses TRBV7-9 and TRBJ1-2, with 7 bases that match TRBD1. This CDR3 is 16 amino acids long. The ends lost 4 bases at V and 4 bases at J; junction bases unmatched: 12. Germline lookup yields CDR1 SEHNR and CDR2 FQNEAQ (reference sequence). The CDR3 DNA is TGTGCCAGCAGCTCTTCCGGACAGGAAAGGGCCTATGGCTACACCTTC. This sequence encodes CASSSSGQERAYGYTF.

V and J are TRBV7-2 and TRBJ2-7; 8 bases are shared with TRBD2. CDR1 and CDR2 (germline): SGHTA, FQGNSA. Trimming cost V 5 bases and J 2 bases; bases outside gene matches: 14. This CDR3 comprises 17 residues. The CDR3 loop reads CASSRAGLREAPYEQYF. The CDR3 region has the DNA TGTGCCAGCAGCCGGGCTGGGTTGCGGGAGGCCCCCTACGAGCAGTACTTC. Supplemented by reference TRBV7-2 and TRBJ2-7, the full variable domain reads GAGVSQSPSNKVTEKGKDVELRCDPISGHTALYWYRQSLGQGLEFLIYFQGNSAPDKSGLPSDRFSAERTGGSVSTLTIQRTQQEDSAVYLCASSRAGLREAPYEQYFGPGTRLTVT.

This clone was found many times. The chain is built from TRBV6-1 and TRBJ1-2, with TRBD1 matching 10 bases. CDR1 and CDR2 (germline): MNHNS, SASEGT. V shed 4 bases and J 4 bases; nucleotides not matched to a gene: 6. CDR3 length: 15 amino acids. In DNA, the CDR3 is TGTGCCAGCAGTGGGGACGGGACAGGGGCCTATGGCTACACCTTC. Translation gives CASSGDGTGAYGYTF.

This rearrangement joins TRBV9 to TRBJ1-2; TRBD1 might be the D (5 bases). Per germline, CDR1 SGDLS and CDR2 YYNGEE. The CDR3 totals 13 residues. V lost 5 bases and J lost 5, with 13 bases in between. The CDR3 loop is CASSGSQGYGYTF. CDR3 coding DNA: TGTGCCAGCAGTGGTAGTCAGGGTTATGGCTACACCTTC.

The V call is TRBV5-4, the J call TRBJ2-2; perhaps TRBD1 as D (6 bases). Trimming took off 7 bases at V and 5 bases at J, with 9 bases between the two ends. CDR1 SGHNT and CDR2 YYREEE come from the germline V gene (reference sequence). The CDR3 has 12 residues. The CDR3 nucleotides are TGTGCCAGCGGAAGGGGGACCGGGGAGCTGTTTTTT. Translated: CASGRGTGELFF.

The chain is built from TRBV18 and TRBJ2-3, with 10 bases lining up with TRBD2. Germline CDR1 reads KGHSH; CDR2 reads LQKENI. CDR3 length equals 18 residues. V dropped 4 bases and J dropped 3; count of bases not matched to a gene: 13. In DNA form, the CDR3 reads TGTGCCAGCTCACAAAAAACCCTAGCGGGAGTAGCGACAGATACGCAGTATTTT. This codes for CASSQKTLAGVATDTQYF.

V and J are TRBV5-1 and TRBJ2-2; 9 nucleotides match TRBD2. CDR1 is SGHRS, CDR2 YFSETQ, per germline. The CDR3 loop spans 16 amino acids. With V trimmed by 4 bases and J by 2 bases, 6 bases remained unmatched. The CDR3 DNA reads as TGCGCCAGCAGCGGGGTTAGCGGGGGAAACACCGGGGAGCTGTTTTTT. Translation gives CASSGVSGGNTGELFF.

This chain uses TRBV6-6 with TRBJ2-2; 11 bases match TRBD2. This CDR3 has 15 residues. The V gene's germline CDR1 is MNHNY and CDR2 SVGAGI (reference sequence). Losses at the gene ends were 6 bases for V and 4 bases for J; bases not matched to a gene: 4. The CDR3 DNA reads TGTGCCAGCAGAGCCGGGACTAGCGGCACCGGGGAGCTGTTTTTT. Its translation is CASRAGTSGTGELFF.

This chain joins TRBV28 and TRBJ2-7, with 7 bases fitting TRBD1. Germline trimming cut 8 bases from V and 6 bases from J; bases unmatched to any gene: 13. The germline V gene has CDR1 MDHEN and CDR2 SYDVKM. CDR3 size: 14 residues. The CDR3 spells CASRDGQASREQYF. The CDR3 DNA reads TGTGCCAGCCGGGATGGACAGGCCTCCCGCGAGCAGTACTTC.

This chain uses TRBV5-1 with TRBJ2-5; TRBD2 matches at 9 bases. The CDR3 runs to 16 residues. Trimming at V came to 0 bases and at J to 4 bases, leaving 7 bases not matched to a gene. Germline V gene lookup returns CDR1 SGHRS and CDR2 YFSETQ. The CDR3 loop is CASSLELAGRGETQYF. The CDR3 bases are TGCGCCAGCAGCTTGGAGCTAGCGGGAAGGGGAGAGACCCAGTACTTC.

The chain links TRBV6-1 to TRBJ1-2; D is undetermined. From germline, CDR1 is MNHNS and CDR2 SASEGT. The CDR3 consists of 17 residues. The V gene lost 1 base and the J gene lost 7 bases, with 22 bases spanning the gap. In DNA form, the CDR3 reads TGTGCCAGCAGTGAAGGGACTTATGGGCAAAGGAGGGCTGGCTACACCTTC. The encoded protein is CASSEGTYGQRRAGYTF.